The rows below give T cell receptor beta chains drawn from one sample of a study of blood T cell repertoires in COVID-19. Data came from immunoSEQ multiplex PCR; TCRdb stores just in-frame clones and leaves some out. The table has 130,000 or so clones, 65% to 85% seen once. What was sequenced was peripheral blood. Every receptor here comes from an elderly woman with acute or convalescent COVID-19. The CDR3 runs from the conserved cysteine through the conserved F or W. Each record gives: CDR3 DNA, CDR3 protein, clone size, J gene, V gene, D gene. A D gene is named only where the DNA matches it firmly. Size is stated for part of the rows, as once, few or many counts, or as a class when the clone is expanded.

TGTGCCAGCAGCTTCCGGGACAGGGTAGGCTACAATGAGCAGTTCTTC,CASSFRDRVGYNEQFF,-,TRBJ2-1,TRBV14,TRBD1
TGTGCCAGCACTACCGGGGGAACTAGCGGAGCCCCCTACGAGCAGTACTTC,CASTTGGTSGAPYEQYF,-,TRBJ2-7,TRBV7-9,TRBD2
TGTGCCAGCAGTTATAACAGGGGATACCAAGAGACCCAGTACTTC,CASSYNRGYQETQYF,-,TRBJ2-5,TRBV7-6,TRBD1
TGTGCCAGTAGGGCCCAATTTCAGGGATCGTCCGGCTATGGCTACACCTTC,CASRAQFQGSSGYGYTF,-,TRBJ1-2,TRBV19,-
TGTGCCAGCAGCTTAGCGCATGGCAGGTTGAAGGGGGATACGCAGTATTTT,CASSLAHGRLKGDTQYF,-,TRBJ2-3,TRBV7-9,-
TGTGCCAGCAGCCCCCGACTAGCGGGAATACTCACAGATACGCAGTATTTT,CASSPRLAGILTDTQYF,-,TRBJ2-3,TRBV9,TRBD2
TGTGCCAGCAGCTGGAGCCAGGGGAGCTATGGCTACACCTTC,CASSWSQGSYGYTF,-,TRBJ1-2,TRBV5-8,-
TGCGCCAGCAGCTTTACGAGCGGGGGAGTCCTAGAGCCCAATGAGCAGTTCTTC,CASSFTSGGVLEPNEQFF,-,TRBJ2-1,TRBV5-1,TRBD2
TGTGCCAGCAGAAAAAACGGGGAGACCCAGTACTTC,CASRKNGETQYF,-,TRBJ2-5,TRBV12-3/TRBV12-4,-
TGCGCCAGCAGCCAAGGACGCGGGGGCAGGACCACCGGGGAGCTGTTTTTT,CASSQGRGGRTTGELFF,few,TRBJ2-2,TRBV4-1,-
TGCGCCAGCAGTTGGACTAGCGGGAGACAGACAGATACGCAGTATTTT,CASSWTSGRQTDTQYF,-,TRBJ2-3,TRBV5-1,TRBD2
TGTGCCACCAGTGATACCGGGTCCTCGAAACTTCATAGCAATCAGCCCCAGCATTTT,CATSDTGSSKLHSNQPQHF,-,TRBJ1-5,TRBV24-1,-
TGCAGCGCAGGACTAGCGGCCACCTCCTACAATGAGCAGTTCTTC,CSAGLAATSYNEQFF,-,TRBJ2-1,TRBV29-1,TRBD2
TGTGCCAGCAGCTTCGGAGAGACCCAGTACTTC,CASSFGETQYF,once,TRBJ2-5,TRBV11-2,-
TGTGCCAGCAGCCCTACCGTTAACTATGGCTACACCTTC,CASSPTVNYGYTF,-,TRBJ1-2,TRBV7-9,-
TGTGCCATAATACAGGGACAGGGAATAAAAAATGAGCAGTTCTTC,CAIIQGQGIKNEQFF,few,TRBJ2-1,TRBV7-6,TRBD1
TGTGCCAGCAGCTCGACAGAGCTGGATGTTAACTATGGCTACACCTTC,CASSSTELDVNYGYTF,-,TRBJ1-2,TRBV7-8,-
TGTGCCAGCAGCCCTCGGACTAGCGGGGTCTACAATGAGCAGTTCTTC,CASSPRTSGVYNEQFF,-,TRBJ2-1,TRBV7-9,TRBD2
TGCAGCGTTGTTGGGGAGGCTGGGGCCAACGTCCTGACTTTC,CSVVGEAGANVLTF,-,TRBJ2-6,TRBV29-1,-
TGTGCCAGTAGCCGAACCGGGACACCCGGCGGGGAGCTGTTTTTT,CASSRTGTPGGELFF,-,TRBJ2-2,TRBV19,-
TGCGCCAGCAGCCAAGATCGGACAGGTGGATCGGATACGCAGTATTTT,CASSQDRTGGSDTQYF,once,TRBJ2-3,TRBV4-3,TRBD1
TGTGCCAGCAGCTTAGGTAGCGGGAGAGACAATGAGCAGTTCTTC,CASSLGSGRDNEQFF,few,TRBJ2-1,TRBV7-2,TRBD2
TGTGCCAGCAGTTTGACAGGGGGCGCAACTGGCTACACCTTC,CASSLTGGATGYTF,-,TRBJ1-2,TRBV6-5,TRBD1
TGTGCCAGCAGTGAACCAGGGTCGGGCGGGGAGCTGTTTTTT,CASSEPGSGGELFF,-,TRBJ2-2,TRBV25-1,-
TGTGCCAGCAGCCCCAAAGGGGGGGGAAGATCCTACAATGAGCAGTTCTTC,CASSPKGGGRSYNEQFF,-,TRBJ2-1,TRBV21-1,-
TGTGCCAGTAGTATCAGACAGGGTAGCTATGGCTACACCTTC,CASSIRQGSYGYTF,-,TRBJ1-2,TRBV19,TRBD1
TGTGCCAGTAGTGTACAGGGTATATTGCCAGAAGAGACCCAGTACTTC,CASSVQGILPEETQYF,-,TRBJ2-5,TRBV19,-
TGTGCCAGTAGTATCCAGGGGGCGACCCTCGAGCAGTACTTC,CASSIQGATLEQYF,-,TRBJ2-7,TRBV19,TRBD1
TGCGCCAGCAGCTTGGAGGGCGGGACAGGGGGAGAGACCCAGTACTTC,CASSLEGGTGGETQYF,-,TRBJ2-5,TRBV5-1,TRBD1
TGTGCCACCGGGGACAGGGACGACTATGGCTACACCTTC,CATGDRDDYGYTF,-,TRBJ1-2,TRBV10-3,TRBD1
TGCGCCAGCAGCCAAGATCGAAGACTCAGCGGGGAGCTGTTTTTT,CASSQDRRLSGELFF,-,TRBJ2-2,TRBV4-1,-
TGTGCCAGCAGTTTTTGGACAAAGACAGATACGCAGTATTTT,CASSFWTKTDTQYF,-,TRBJ2-3,TRBV27,-
TGTGCCAGCAGCTTGTGGGCAGGGCGGGAGACCCAGTACTTC,CASSLWAGRETQYF,-,TRBJ2-5,TRBV5-5,-
TGCGCCAGCAGCCAAGGGAGACGGAACACTGAAGCTTTCTTT,CASSQGRRNTEAFF,-,TRBJ1-1,TRBV4-3,-
TGTGCCAGCAGTGAGTTTTGGCAGGGGTCCTACGAGCAGTACTTC,CASSEFWQGSYEQYF,few,TRBJ2-7,TRBV6-1,-
TGTGCCAGCAGTGAAGGGAGGGCCGGTGAGCAGTTCTTC,CASSEGRAGEQFF,-,TRBJ2-1,TRBV6-4,TRBD2
TGCGCCAGCAGCCAGGACACCAGGGGCATTCAGTACTTC,CASSQDTRGIQYF,-,TRBJ2-4,TRBV5-1,-
TGTGCCAGCAGCTTGCAACTAGCGGGGTCGTCAGATACGCAGTATTTT,CASSLQLAGSSDTQYF,-,TRBJ2-3,TRBV7-9,TRBD2
TGTGCCTATTCCGGGACAGGGGGCCACTATGGCTACACCTTC,CAYSGTGGHYGYTF,-,TRBJ1-2,TRBV30,TRBD1
TGTGCCAGCAGCCAAGACTCCTTAGCGGACTATGGCTACACCTTC,CASSQDSLADYGYTF,-,TRBJ1-2,TRBV3-1/TRBV3-2,-
TGTGCCAGCAGTGCAAGCGGGACAAGCTACGAGCAGTACTTC,CASSASGTSYEQYF,-,TRBJ2-7,TRBV25-1,-
TGCAGCGTTGAAGGGGGACAGGGGGGCTTTTGGGATGAGCAGTTCTTC,CSVEGGQGGFWDEQFF,-,TRBJ2-1,TRBV29-1,TRBD1